This T cell receptor (beta chain) was sequenced during a study of early T cells in non-severe SARS-CoV-2 infection. On this clonotype itself: Its antigen is unknown. A junction boundary mismatches the germline segment, possibly from a read error.

TCRdb called the 5' RACE reads again in MiXCR, with one record for every CDR3 protein. The table shows just under 65,000 distinct CDR3 sequences, with roughly 8.2% occurring only once. CDR3 length equals 12 residues. Germline CDR1 SGHTA, CDR2 FQGNSA. General study findings and limits: Anti-spike CD8 responses were favored by VDJdb matching, which missed private and CD4 specificities.

This TCR was sampled from an adult who was a healthcare worker with PCR-confirmed SARS-CoV-2 infection or an uninfected control (not recorded which). The source was whole blood, collected at baseline. The chain is built from TRBV7-2 and TRBJ2-5; 12 positions agree with TRBD2. The CDR3 reads CASSPGTSGWNF. CDR3 nucleotide sequence: TGTGCCAGCAGCCCGGGGACTAGCGGGTGGAACTTC. Full variable domain (outside the CDR3, taken from reference TRBV7-2 and TRBJ2-5): GAGVSQSPSNKVTEKGKDVELRCDPISGHTALYWYRQSLGQGLEFLIYFQGNSAPDKSGLPSDRFSAERTGGSVSTLTIQRTQQEDSAVYLCASSPGTSGWNFGPGTRLLVL.